A single T cell receptor (beta chain) is shown here with its context. Its antigen is currently unknown. These data belong to a study of T cell repertoires in cytomegalovirus infection. One entry per CDR3 protein, called by TCRdb with MiXCR from the reads. The sample lists approximately 1,000,000 distinct CDR3 sequences; 30% to 40% were seen once. Overall study findings and caveats: Clonotypes of TCR beta that were HLA-C-restricted and CMV-specific dominated the ex vivo response. Identification of carriers of CMV plus the relevant HLA was achieved through cumulative public TCR beta family frequency.

Germline V gives CDR1 DFQATT, CDR2 SNEGSKA (reference sequence). Trimming removed 2 bases from V and 7 bases from J; junction bases left unmatched: 13. The CDR3 is 16 residues long. The sequence came from a human donor in good health (CMV status not recorded). Some clones in this sample may be carry-over from other donors' samples. This chain uses TRBV20-1 with TRBJ2-7; TRBD2 aligns across 11 bases. The specimen was cultured CD8+ T cells from PBMCs, collected from culture after CMV antigen stimulation. Here the CDR3 reads CSARYRTSGLAGEQYV. In DNA form, the CDR3 reads TGCAGTGCTAGATATAGGACTAGCGGGCTCGCGGGGGAGCAGTACGTC.